This entry lists 23 T cell receptor beta chains sequenced from one sample in a study of blood T cell repertoires in COVID-19. Repertoires were generated with immunoSEQ multiplex PCR, while TCRdb's copy carries only in-frame clones and drops some. The sample consists of 100,000 to 150,000 clones, approximately 88% of them appearing once. Sample: peripheral blood. Source of these receptors: a woman aged 80 or over with acute or convalescent COVID-19.

The genes are TRBV19 and TRBJ1-2; TRBD1 might be the D (5 bases). This CDR3 region has 15 residues. Germline-derived CDR1 and CDR2 are LNHDA and SQIVND (reference sequence). V lost 7 bases and J 3 bases, leaving 18 bases between the germline ends. The CDR3, as DNA: TGTGCCAGTACCCCAGGGTTTAAAGCTTACTATGGCTACACCTTC. The encoded protein is CASTPGFKAYYGYTF.

The rearrangement links TRBV9 to TRBJ1-1, with 12 bases identical to TRBD1. Germline V gene sequence: CDR1 SGDLS, CDR2 YYNGEE. V lost 0 bases to trimming and J lost 8 bases; unmatched junction nucleotides: 5. The CDR3 length is 15 residues. DNA of the CDR3: TGTGCCAGCAGCGTAGCTGGGACAGGGGGCAAGGAAGCTTTCTTT. Protein sequence: CASSVAGTGGKEAFF. The full variable domain, completed using reference TRBV9 and TRBJ1-1, is DSGVTQTPKHLITATGQRVTLRCSPRSGDLSVYWYQQSLDQGLQFLIQYYNGEERAKGNILERFSAQQFPDLHSELNLSSLELGDSALYFCASSVAGTGGKEAFFGQGTRLTVV.

A single count supports this clone. The chain recombines TRBV3-1 (or the pseudogene TRBV3-2) with TRBJ1-2, with D perhaps TRBD1 (6 bases). This CDR3 has 14 amino acids. Per germline, CDR1 LGHDT and CDR2 YNNKEL (reference sequence). Trimming cost V 1 base and J 6 bases, with 12 bases left between them. The chain's CDR3 is CASSQAGRGNGYTF. Here the CDR3 DNA reads TGTGCCAGCAGCCAAGCGGGCAGGGGCAATGGCTACACCTTC.

This chain joins TRBV7-8 and TRBJ2-3; D is uncertain. This CDR3 has 14 residues. V lost 6 bases and J lost 4, with 14 bases in between. Germline CDR1 is SGHVS and CDR2 is FQNEAQ. The CDR3 DNA sequence: TGTGCCAGCAGGCCGAGATTTGGTGCAGATACGCAGTATTTT. It specifies CASRPRFGADTQYF.

This chain uses TRBV14 with TRBJ1-2; TRBD1 matches at 7 bases. The CDR3 contains 14 residues. Germline V lookup: CDR1 SGHDN, CDR2 FVKESK. V was clipped by 4 bases and J by 4 bases; unmatched bases: 6. The CDR3, as DNA: TGTGCCAGCAGCCTTGACAGGGACTTCTATGGCTACACCTTC. This gives the protein CASSLDRDFYGYTF.

The gene calls are TRBV3-1 (or the pseudogene TRBV3-2) and TRBJ2-1; 8 bases are a match to TRBD1. The CDR3 covers 14 residues. CDR1 is LGHDT, CDR2 YNNKEL, per germline (reference sequence). Unmatched junction bases numbered 4, after V lost 1 base and J lost 8 bases. DNA of the CDR3: TGTGCCAGCAGCCAAGGGACAGGGTTCGATGAGCAGTTCTTC. Translated, it gives CASSQGTGFDEQFF.

V usage is TRBV6-5 and J usage is TRBJ1-2, with 9 bases identical to TRBD1. The length of the CDR3 is 15 residues. V lost 8 bases and J lost 4; bases outside the gene matches: 11. From germline, CDR1 is MNHEY and CDR2 SVGAGI. The CDR3 sequence: CASWRGTGFFYGYTF. CDR3 DNA sequence: TGTGCCAGCTGGCGCGGGACAGGGTTTTTCTATGGCTACACCTTC.

The chain uses TRBV10-3 and TRBJ1-6; 7 bases align to TRBD1. Trimming took 11 bases from V and 5 from J; bases not matched to a gene: 6. Germline V gives CDR1 ENHRY, CDR2 SYGVKD. The CDR3 runs 13 residues. The CDR3 reads CAVRDSDNSPLHF. The CDR3 DNA is TGTGCCGTCCGGGACAGCGATAATTCACCCCTCCACTTT.

This clone was seen a single time. The V gene is TRBV6-5, the J gene TRBJ1-5, with D possibly matching TRBD1 (6 bases). The CDR3 loop spans 14 amino acids. Trimming pared 6 bases from V and 5 bases from J, leaving 14 bases between. The germline gives CDR1 MNHEY, CDR2 SVGAGI. CDR3 nucleotide sequence: TGTGCCAGCAGCCCGACAGGTAGTTATCAGCCCCAGCATTTT. Protein product: CASSPTGSYQPQHF.

This clone was picked up a small number of times. The chain recombines TRBV7-9 with TRBJ2-5; 7 nucleotides agree with TRBD1. The CDR3 spans 15 residues. CDR1 and CDR2 (germline): SEHNR, FQNEAQ (reference sequence). Trimming at V came to 5 bases and at J to 0 bases, leaving 6 bases not matched to a gene. The CDR3 here is CASSRQGSDQETQYF. CDR3 DNA: TGTGCCAGCAGCCGACAGGGAAGCGACCAAGAGACCCAGTACTTC.

The V and J genes are TRBV6-5 and TRBJ1-1; D remains ambiguous. In germline, CDR1 is MNHEY, CDR2 SVGAGI. The CDR3 loop spans 14 amino acids. Trimming cost V 6 bases and J 8 bases, with 19 bases left between them. In nucleotides, the CDR3 is TGTGCCAGCAGCCCAGTTCCGGAGAACTTGGAAGCTTTCTTT. It yields the protein CASSPVPENLEAFF.

This clone occurred once. The J gene is TRBJ1-2, the V gene TRBV6-1; D call uncertain. Between the trimmed V and J ends, which lost 3 bases and 2 bases, there was a span of 13 bases. Germline V lookup: CDR1 MNHNS, CDR2 SASEGT. The CDR3 extends over 15 amino acids. The CDR3 loop is CASSEEAEANYGYTF. The DNA for the CDR3 is TGTGCCAGCAGTGAGGAGGCGGAGGCGAACTATGGCTACACCTTC.

This chain joins TRBV6-2 or TRBV6-3 and TRBJ1-1; the D is unclear. Germline assignment: CDR1 MNHEY and CDR2 SVGEGT. The CDR3 spans 16 residues. Between the trimmed V and J ends, which lost 2 bases and 4 bases, there was a span of 17 bases. The CDR3, as DNA: TGTGCCAGCAGTTACATTGGCAGAGGTGTTTCCACTGAAGCTTTCTTT. Its translation: CASSYIGRGVSTEAFF.

This clone was found a few times. The gene calls are TRBV7-9 and TRBJ2-5; 11 bases fit TRBD2. CDR1 and CDR2 from the germline V gene are SEHNR and FQNEAQ (reference sequence). CDR3 length: 14 residues. After removal of 5 bases from V and 5 bases from J, the junction contained 4 bases not matched to a gene. CDR3 in amino acids: CASSQIAGGETQYF. The CDR3 DNA is TGTGCCAGCAGCCAAATAGCGGGAGGGGAGACCCAGTACTTC.

Concerning this clone itself: This sample also contains other DNA sequences that code for the same CDR3. The chain couples TRBV4-3 to TRBJ2-5; no clear D. Between the trimmed V and J ends, which lost 0 bases and 5 bases, there was a span of 10 bases. CDR1 LGHNA and CDR2 YSLEER come from the germline V gene. This CDR3 has 14 amino acids. DNA of the CDR3: TGCGCCAGCAGCCAAGACACCTCCCGGGAGACCCAGTACTTC. Protein sequence: CASSQDTSRETQYF.

This chain links TRBV19 with TRBJ1-3; D not resolved. V was clipped by 5 bases and J by 0 bases, with 14 bases between them. Germline V gives CDR1 LNHDA, CDR2 SQIVND (reference sequence). This CDR3 is built from 16 residues. The CDR3 coding sequence is TGTGCCAGTAGTCTGACGTTAGGGAGCTCTGGAAACACCATATATTTT. Encoded protein: CASSLTLGSSGNTIYF.

V gene TRBV19 combines with J gene TRBJ2-7, with 11 bases identical to TRBD2. Trimming at V came to 7 bases and at J to 2 bases, leaving 4 bases not matched to a gene. Germline CDR1 is LNHDA and CDR2 is SQIVND (reference sequence). This CDR3 region has 14 residues. The CDR3: CASTIAGGPYEQYF. In nucleotides, the CDR3 is TGTGCCAGTACCATAGCGGGAGGGCCCTACGAGCAGTACTTC.

The V call is TRBV2, the J call TRBJ1-4; D perhaps matches TRBD1 (5 bases). Germline V gene sequence: CDR1 SNHLY, CDR2 FYNNEI. The CDR3 extends over 15 amino acids. Trimming removed 2 bases from V and 3 bases from J, with 10 bases in between. This chain's CDR3 is CASSEQGIANEKLFF. The CDR3 coding sequence is TGTGCCAGCAGTGAACAGGGAATAGCTAATGAAAAACTGTTTTTT. The full variable domain, rest sourced from reference TRBV2 and TRBJ1-4, is EPEVTQTPSHQVTQMGQEVILRCVPISNHLYFYWYRQILGQKVEFLVSFYNNEISEKSEIFDDQFSVERPDGSNFTLKIRSTKLEDSAMYFCASSEQGIANEKLFFGSGTQLSVL.

The chain carries TRBV30 and TRBJ1-2; D perhaps matches TRBD1 (6 bases). Trimming left V 4 bases short and J 8 bases short, with 17 bases between. Germline CDR1 and CDR2: GTSNPN and SVGIG (reference sequence). This CDR3 has 13 residues. The CDR3 DNA is TGTGCCTGGAAAACAAGGACAGTCCAGGGCTACACCTTC. Encoded protein: CAWKTRTVQGYTF.

V gene TRBV5-1 combines with J gene TRBJ2-7, with TRBD1 matching over 7 bases. J was trimmed by 3 bases and V by 1 base; bases with no gene match: 7. The CDR3 runs to 15 residues. In germline, CDR1 is SGHRS, CDR2 YFSETQ. For the CDR3, the DNA is TGCGCCAGCAGCTTGATTTCGCCAGGGGGCTACGAGCAGTACTTC. Amino acid sequence: CASSLISPGGYEQYF.

The chain couples TRBV10-2 to TRBJ2-3; a weak D match, TRBD2 (6 bases). The CDR3 extends over 15 amino acids. The V end was cut by 3 bases, the J end by 2 bases, with 12 bases between. Germline CDR1 is WSHSY and CDR2 is SAAADI. Written as DNA, the CDR3 is TGCGCCAGCAGTGACTCCCGACTAGTCACAGATACGCAGTATTTT. The encoded protein is CASSDSRLVTDTQYF.

The chain has TRBV28 and TRBJ1-2; D is perhaps TRBD1 (6 bases). Germline CDR1 MDHEN, CDR2 SYDVKM. Trimming took off 7 bases at V and 4 bases at J, with 16 bases between the two ends. The CDR3 is 14 amino acids. The CDR3 reads CASKERTAPYGYTF. The CDR3 DNA sequence: TGTGCCAGCAAAGAACGGACAGCCCCCTATGGCTACACCTTC.

The table lists this clone with many counts. This chain joins TRBV15 and TRBJ1-4; the D gene is possibly TRBD1 (5 bases). Trimming cost V 7 bases and J 5 bases, with 20 bases left between them. The CDR3 covers 16 residues. Per the germline V gene, CDR1 is LNHNV and CDR2 is YYDKDF (reference sequence). In DNA form, the CDR3 reads TGTGCCACCACCCCCCGACAGACAGCAGGAAATGAAAAACTGTTTTTT. It translates to CATTPRQTAGNEKLFF.